The 17 T cell receptor beta chains listed next were all sequenced from one sample in a study of T cell responses to AZD1222 COVID-19 vaccine. Only in-frame clones appear in the TCRdb table, and some are missing; sequencing was by immunoSEQ multiplex PCR. Among around 140,000 clones listed, roughly 85% were seen once. The sequences come from peripheral blood, collected 28 days after the second dose of the MenACWY control vaccine. Receptors were obtained from an adult who received the MenACWY meningococcal vaccine as a control.

This clone was counted only a few times. The chain is built from TRBV11-2 and TRBJ2-3, with 9 bases lining up with TRBD2. Per germline, CDR1 SGHAT and CDR2 FQNNGV. Trimming at V came to 1 base and at J to 1 base, leaving 3 bases not matched to a gene. The CDR3 totals 16 residues. DNA for the CDR3: TGTGCCAGCAGCTTAGTGATAGCGGGGGGCACAGATACGCAGTATTTT. Its protein product is CASSLVIAGGTDTQYF. Full variable domain (remainder filled in from reference TRBV11-2 and TRBJ2-3): EAGVAQSPRYKIIEKRQSVAFWCNPISGHATLYWYQQILGQGPKLLIQFQNNGVVDDSQLPKDRFSAERLKGVDSTLKIQPAKLEDSAVYLCASSLVIAGGTDTQYFGPGTRLTVL.

The chain links TRBV4-2 to TRBJ1-2, with D uncertain. CDR1 and CDR2 (germline): LGHNA, YNFKEQ. The CDR3 covers 15 residues. V was shortened by 0 bases and J by 1 base, with 9 bases between the two germline ends. CDR3 amino acids: CASSQDIGRNYGYTF. For the CDR3, the DNA is TGTGCCAGCAGCCAAGACATCGGACGTAACTATGGCTACACCTTC.

The gene calls are TRBV10-3 and TRBJ1-2; no reliable D call. Germline V gene sequence: CDR1 ENHRY, CDR2 SYGVKD. V was pared by 4 bases and J by 2 bases, with 8 bases between. The CDR3 contains 13 residues. The DNA of the CDR3 is TGTGCCATCAGTGTAGAAGTCAACTATGGCTACACCTTC. It translates to CAISVEVNYGYTF.

The chain combines TRBV7-9 with TRBJ1-1; 8 bases align to TRBD1. Germline V gives CDR1 SEHNR, CDR2 FQNEAQ (reference sequence). Trimming removed 5 bases from V and 3 bases from J; junction bases left unmatched: 5. The CDR3 is 14 amino acids. The CDR3 sequence: CASSSQGADTEAFF. Written as DNA, the CDR3 is TGTGCCAGCAGCAGTCAGGGGGCCGACACTGAAGCTTTCTTT.

The rearrangement links TRBV18 to TRBJ1-2; 9 nucleotides align to TRBD1. The J segment lost 4 bases and the V segment lost 6 bases, leaving 9 bases of the junction unmatched. The CDR3 contains 15 residues. Germline V gives CDR1 KGHSH, CDR2 LQKENI. Here the CDR3 DNA reads TGTGCCAGCTCGCGCGACAGGGGGGAACGCTATGGCTACACCTTC. Translated: CASSRDRGERYGYTF.

The chain joins TRBV30 to TRBJ1-3; no clear D gene. The CDR3 has 15 residues. V lost 5 bases, J lost 0 bases, and 14 bases lay in between. The germline V gene encodes CDR1 GTSNPN and CDR2 SVGIG (reference sequence). In DNA, the CDR3 is TGTGCCTGGGACCCCGGATGGGACTCTGGAAACACCATATATTTT. Protein: CAWDPGWDSGNTIYF.

This clone was observed a handful of times. The chain employs TRBV5-4 and TRBJ1-2, with a possible D match to TRBD1 (5 bases). The ends were cut back, 7 bases at V and 6 bases at J, with 16 bases in the middle. Germline loops: CDR1 SGHNT, CDR2 YYREEE (reference sequence). This CDR3 has 13 amino acids. The CDR3 DNA reads as TGTGCCAGCGGACTGATTACAGGAGATGGCTACACCTTC. It translates to CASGLITGDGYTF.

The V and J genes are TRBV4-1 and TRBJ2-1, with 16 bases that match TRBD2. V lost 1 base, J lost 2 bases, and 8 bases stayed unmatched. The CDR3 length is 20 residues. Germline V lookup: CDR1 MGHRA, CDR2 YSYEKL. The CDR3 here is CASSQARGLAGGRPYNEQFF. The CDR3 DNA follows: TGCGCCAGCAGCCAAGCCAGGGGACTAGCGGGGGGGAGGCCCTACAATGAGCAGTTCTTC.

J is TRBJ2-5 and V is TRBV5-1; D perhaps matches TRBD1 (6 bases). V gave up 3 bases and J gave up 2 bases, with 11 bases separating them. This CDR3 contains 14 residues. From germline, CDR1 is SGHRS and CDR2 YFSETQ. CDR3 protein: CASSWGHSQETQYF. CDR3 in DNA: TGCGCCAGCAGCTGGGGACATTCACAAGAGACCCAGTACTTC. Full variable domain (remainder filled in from reference TRBV5-1 and TRBJ2-5): KAGVTQTPRYLIKTRGQQVTLSCSPISGHRSVSWYQQTPGQGLQFLFEYFSETQRNKGNFPGRFSGRQFSNSRSEMNVSTLELGDSALYLCASSWGHSQETQYFGPGTRLLVL.

The chain has TRBV27 and TRBJ2-1, with D possibly matching TRBD2 (5 bases). This CDR3 has 16 amino acids. Trimming stripped 2 bases from V and 10 bases from J, with 21 bases between. Germline CDR1 is MNHEY and CDR2 is SMNVEV (reference sequence). The CDR3 reads CASSLRRADPLVEQFF. The CDR3 DNA reads as TGTGCCAGCAGTTTAAGGCGGGCCGACCCCTTGGTGGAGCAGTTCTTC.

The chain carries TRBV5-1 and TRBJ2-5, with D maybe TRBD1 (5 bases). The germline V gene has CDR1 SGHRS and CDR2 YFSETQ. The CDR3 sequence is 13 residues long. V was pared by 0 bases and J by 5 bases, with 8 bases between. This CDR3 reads CASSLEGLETQYF. The CDR3 DNA is TGCGCCAGCAGCTTGGAGGGGTTGGAGACCCAGTACTTC.

This clone has a handful of counts. This chain links TRBV2 with TRBJ1-5, with 12 bases that match TRBD1. Looked up from germline, CDR1 is SNHLY and CDR2 is FYNNEI. With V trimmed by 8 bases and J by 1 base, 9 bases remained unmatched. The CDR3 totals 17 residues. CDR3 protein: CASAGTGGVGSNQPQHF. The CDR3 DNA follows: TGTGCCAGCGCCGGGACAGGGGGCGTAGGGAGCAATCAGCCCCAGCATTTT.

This clone occurred a few times. The chain has TRBV6-2 or TRBV6-3 and TRBJ2-1, with 7 positions matching TRBD2. After removal of 4 bases from V and 10 bases from J, the junction contained 13 bases not matched to a gene. Per the germline V gene, CDR1 is MNHEY and CDR2 is SVGEGT. The CDR3 sequence is 15 residues long. The CDR3 DNA reads TGTGCCAGCAGTTTACTTGTGGCTAGCGGCCTCGAGCAGTTCTTC. Protein product: CASSLLVASGLEQFF.

The chain has TRBV30 and TRBJ2-1; maybe TRBD2 (6 bases). V was shortened by 5 bases and J by 3 bases, with 8 bases between the two germline ends. The length of the CDR3 is 12 residues. The germline V gene has CDR1 GTSNPN and CDR2 SVGIG (reference sequence). CDR3 residues: CAWDGGYNEQFF. The DNA of the CDR3 is TGTGCCTGGGACGGGGGCTACAATGAGCAGTTCTTC.

Only one count was recorded for this clone. The chain is built from TRBV6-1 and TRBJ1-3; D perhaps matches TRBD1 (6 bases). Trimming took off 4 bases at V and 1 base at J, with 14 bases between the two ends. This CDR3 has 16 amino acids. In germline, CDR1 is MNHNS, CDR2 SASEGT. CDR3 sequence (DNA): TGTGCCAGCAGTGCCCAGTCGGGGGCTTCTGGAAACACCATATATTTT. Translating gives CASSAQSGASGNTIYF.

This chain connects TRBV19 to TRBJ1-2, with D perhaps matching TRBD1 (5 bases). The germline V gene encodes CDR1 LNHDA and CDR2 SQIVND (reference sequence). V lost 8 bases and J lost 2, with 12 bases in between. The CDR3 is 13 residues long. The CDR3 here is CASFTQGNYGYTF. The CDR3 DNA reads as TGTGCCAGTTTTACCCAGGGAAACTATGGCTACACCTTC. The full variable domain, in which reference TRBV19 and TRBJ1-2 provide the parts outside the CDR3, is DGGITQSPKYLFRKEGQNVTLSCEQNLNHDAMYWYRQDPGQGLRLIYYSQIVNDFQKGDIAEGYSVSREKKESFPLTVTSAQKNPTAFYLCASFTQGNYGYTFGSGTRLTVV.

The V gene is TRBV5-6, the J gene TRBJ2-7; D gene ambiguous. Trimming pared 1 base from V and 4 bases from J, leaving 9 bases between. CDR1 and CDR2 from the germline V gene are SGHDT and YYEEEE. This CDR3 contains 13 residues. In nucleotides, the CDR3 is TGTGCCAGCAGCTTGTGGGTAGCTTACGAGCAGTACTTC. Protein sequence: CASSLWVAYEQYF.